Listed below are T cell receptor beta chains from one sample, sequenced in a study of shared clonotypes between healthy human individuals. Clones were read by immunoSEQ multiplex PCR, and TCRdb kept only the in-frame ones, dropping some. The data hold 1.6 million or so clones, with about 96% observed a single time. The sample was naive CD4+ T cells sorted from blood. These receptors were obtained from a man between 25 and 39 years old in good health. Both conserved end residues are part of each CDR3. A D gene is named only where the DNA matches it firmly. Expanded clones are given a class, and other clones once, few, many or no size at all.

clone size: -; J gene: TRBJ2-2; V gene: TRBV5-1; D gene: -; CDR3 DNA: TGCGCCAGCAGCCTGTATCCCGCGGCCCAAGCGGGTTGGTCGTCCACCGGGGAGCTGTTTTTT; CDR3 protein: CASSLYPAAQAGWSSTGELFF
clone size: -; J gene: TRBJ2-6; V gene: TRBV11-1; D gene: -; CDR3 DNA: TGTGCCAGCAGCTTAGGGGTTGGCTCTGGGGCCAACGTCCTGACTTTC; CDR3 protein: CASSLGVGSGANVLTF
clone size: few; J gene: TRBJ2-2; V gene: TRBV7-2; D gene: -; CDR3 DNA: TGTGCCAGCAGCTTAAACACCGGGGAGCTGTTTTTT; CDR3 protein: CASSLNTGELFF
clone size: -; J gene: TRBJ1-5; V gene: TRBV28; D gene: -; CDR3 DNA: TGTGCCAGCAGCCCTGGGGGACTCTATAGCAATCAGCCCCAGCATTTT; CDR3 protein: CASSPGGLYSNQPQHF
clone size: -; J gene: TRBJ2-7; V gene: TRBV7-3; D gene: -; CDR3 DNA: TGTGCCAGCAGCTTAACGGGCGGCTACGAGCAGTACTTC; CDR3 protein: CASSLTGGYEQYF
clone size: -; J gene: TRBJ2-1; V gene: TRBV19; D gene: TRBD2; CDR3 DNA: TGTGCCAGTAGTTCGACTAGCGGGAGTTGGAATGAGCAGTTCTTC; CDR3 protein: CASSSTSGSWNEQFF
clone size: -; J gene: TRBJ2-2; V gene: TRBV10-2; D gene: TRBD2; CDR3 DNA: TGCGCCAGCAGACTAGCGGGAGGGACGAACACCGGGGAGCTGTTTTTT; CDR3 protein: CASRLAGGTNTGELFF
clone size: -; J gene: TRBJ2-2; V gene: TRBV29-1; D gene: -; CDR3 DNA: TGCAGCGTTGTTCTCGACACCTCTGACACCACCGGGGAGCTGTTTTTT; CDR3 protein: CSVVLDTSDTTGELFF
clone size: -; J gene: TRBJ2-5; V gene: TRBV4-2; D gene: -; CDR3 DNA: TGTGCCAGCAGCCAAGACGGACGGGACCAAGAGACCCAGTACTTC; CDR3 protein: CASSQDGRDQETQYF
clone size: -; J gene: TRBJ2-2; V gene: TRBV7-2; D gene: -; CDR3 DNA: TGTGCCAGCAGCTTAGTGGGCACGACGAACACCGGGGAGCTGTTTTTT; CDR3 protein: CASSLVGTTNTGELFF
clone size: -; J gene: TRBJ1-4; V gene: TRBV2; D gene: TRBD1; CDR3 DNA: TGTGCCAGCAGTTACGCTACAGGGGACAAACTGTTTTTT; CDR3 protein: CASSYATGDKLFF
clone size: once; J gene: TRBJ1-5; V gene: TRBV18; D gene: TRBD1; CDR3 DNA: TGTGCCAGCTCACCACAGGGACAGGGCAATCAGCCCCAGCATTTT; CDR3 protein: CASSPQGQGNQPQHF
clone size: -; J gene: TRBJ2-5; V gene: TRBV14; D gene: -; CDR3 DNA: TGTGCCAGCAACCAAGTGGTGGCTGCGGCCCAGTACTTC; CDR3 protein: CASNQVVAAAQYF
clone size: -; J gene: TRBJ2-3; V gene: TRBV9; D gene: -; CDR3 DNA: TGTGCCAGCAGGGGTTCGGGGACAGATACGCAGTATTTT; CDR3 protein: CASRGSGTDTQYF
clone size: -; J gene: TRBJ1-1; V gene: TRBV18; D gene: TRBD1; CDR3 DNA: TGTGCCAGCTCATTTCCGGGACAGGGGGCGACTGAAGCTTTCTTT; CDR3 protein: CASSFPGQGATEAFF
clone size: once; J gene: TRBJ2-2; V gene: TRBV11-3; D gene: -; CDR3 DNA: TGTGCCAGCAGCTTTGGGACTCCACCCGCCGGGGAGCTGTTTTTT; CDR3 protein: CASSFGTPPAGELFF
clone size: -; J gene: TRBJ1-3; V gene: TRBV2; D gene: -; CDR3 DNA: TGTGCCAGCAGTGACCCAGGGATCGGAAACACCATATATTTT; CDR3 protein: CASSDPGIGNTIYF
clone size: once; J gene: TRBJ1-3; V gene: TRBV27; D gene: -; CDR3 DNA: TGTGCCAGCAGTTTACACGGAGGCTCTGGAAACACCATATATTTT; CDR3 protein: CASSLHGGSGNTIYF
clone size: -; J gene: TRBJ2-5; V gene: TRBV7-9; D gene: -; CDR3 DNA: TGTGCCAGCAGCCGAGCCGCAGAAAAAGAGACCCAGTACTTC; CDR3 protein: CASSRAAEKETQYF
clone size: -; J gene: TRBJ2-6; V gene: TRBV5-8; D gene: TRBD1; CDR3 DNA: TGTGCCAGCAGCCCTACAGGGGGACGGTCTGGGGCCAACGTCCTGACTTTC; CDR3 protein: CASSPTGGRSGANVLTF
clone size: -; J gene: TRBJ2-2; V gene: TRBV9; D gene: -; CDR3 DNA: TGTGCCAGCAGCGATGGCGTTACCGGGGAGCTGTTTTTT; CDR3 protein: CASSDGVTGELFF
clone size: -; J gene: TRBJ2-7; V gene: TRBV12-1; D gene: -; CDR3 DNA: TGTGCCAGCAGCGGAGACGGGGGGACCTCCTACGAGCAGTACTTC; CDR3 protein: CASSGDGGTSYEQYF
clone size: -; J gene: TRBJ2-1; V gene: TRBV6-5; D gene: -; CDR3 DNA: TGTGCCAGCAGCCAACCCGGGACCAAGAGCGGTGAGCAGTTCTTC; CDR3 protein: CASSQPGTKSGEQFF
clone size: once; J gene: TRBJ1-2; V gene: TRBV7-2; D gene: -; CDR3 DNA: TGTGCCAGCAGCTTAGAGTCCGGGAAGGGTGGCTACACCTTC; CDR3 protein: CASSLESGKGGYTF
clone size: -; J gene: TRBJ2-2; V gene: TRBV7-9; D gene: TRBD1; CDR3 DNA: TGTGCCAGCAGCATGGTACAGGGGGGAGCCGGGGAGCTGTTTTTT; CDR3 protein: CASSMVQGGAGELFF
clone size: -; J gene: TRBJ1-2; V gene: TRBV6-1; D gene: -; CDR3 DNA: TGTGCCAGCAGTGACCGGGACAACTATGGCTACACCTTC; CDR3 protein: CASSDRDNYGYTF
clone size: -; J gene: TRBJ2-1; V gene: TRBV27; D gene: TRBD2; CDR3 DNA: TGTGCCAGCAGCCGGACTAGCGGGAGCTATGAGCAGTTCTTC; CDR3 protein: CASSRTSGSYEQFF
clone size: -; J gene: TRBJ2-2; V gene: TRBV10-1; D gene: TRBD2; CDR3 DNA: TGCGCCAGCAGTGGGGCTCCGGGAGGGGTCACCGGGGAGCTGTTTTTT; CDR3 protein: CASSGAPGGVTGELFF
clone size: -; J gene: TRBJ2-2; V gene: TRBV28; D gene: -; CDR3 DNA: TGTGCCAGCAGTTTTTTACTAGGTTCCACCGGGGAGCTGTTTTTT; CDR3 protein: CASSFLLGSTGELFF
clone size: -; J gene: TRBJ2-2; V gene: TRBV19; D gene: -; CDR3 DNA: TGTGCCAGCGTTACAGATGGGGTTGGGGGCACCGGGGAGCTGTTTTTT; CDR3 protein: CASVTDGVGGTGELFF
clone size: -; J gene: TRBJ2-4; V gene: TRBV19; D gene: TRBD1; CDR3 DNA: TGTGCCAGTAGTATTCGTCAGGGGGAGTTTGACATTCAGTACTTC; CDR3 protein: CASSIRQGEFDIQYF
clone size: -; J gene: TRBJ2-1; V gene: TRBV10-2; D gene: -; CDR3 DNA: TGCGCCAGCAGCGGCACGGTGGGGGGGCTAAAGAATGAGCAGTTCTTC; CDR3 protein: CASSGTVGGLKNEQFF
clone size: -; J gene: TRBJ2-7; V gene: TRBV29-1; D gene: TRBD2; CDR3 DNA: TGCAGCGTTGAAGTTTGGCGGGAGGGCCAGTACGAGCAGTACTTC; CDR3 protein: CSVEVWREGQYEQYF
clone size: -; J gene: TRBJ1-1; V gene: TRBV28; D gene: -; CDR3 DNA: TGTGCCAGCAGCCTAAGGTCTTTTGCAGCTGAAGCTTTCTTT; CDR3 protein: CASSLRSFAAEAFF
clone size: -; J gene: TRBJ1-3; V gene: TRBV5-1; D gene: TRBD1; CDR3 DNA: TGCGCCAGCAGCGAAGGGACAGGGGCACTACTCTCTGGAAACACCATATATTTT; CDR3 protein: CASSEGTGALLSGNTIYF
clone size: -; J gene: TRBJ1-4; V gene: TRBV5-1; D gene: -; CDR3 DNA: TGCGCCAGCAGCTTGGCTGGGGTGACTAATGAAAAACTGTTTTTT; CDR3 protein: CASSLAGVTNEKLFF
clone size: -; J gene: TRBJ1-1; V gene: TRBV5-4; D gene: -; CDR3 DNA: TGTGCCAGCAGCTTGTCACGGGGCTACTCAATGAACACTGAAGCTTTCTTT; CDR3 protein: CASSLSRGYSMNTEAFF
clone size: -; J gene: TRBJ2-3; V gene: TRBV9; D gene: -; CDR3 DNA: TGTGCCAGCAGCATCCGAGGCGGGACTTATGCGGATACGCAGTATTTT; CDR3 protein: CASSIRGGTYADTQYF
clone size: -; J gene: TRBJ2-2; V gene: TRBV5-5; D gene: -; CDR3 DNA: TGTGCCAGCAGCTTGGGGACAGCGACTTACGGGGAGCTGTTTTTT; CDR3 protein: CASSLGTATYGELFF
clone size: -; J gene: TRBJ2-7; V gene: TRBV6-1; D gene: -; CDR3 DNA: TGTGCCAGCAGTGTTTTGGGGGGCGCCTCGTACGAGCAGTACTTC; CDR3 protein: CASSVLGGASYEQYF
clone size: once; J gene: TRBJ2-3; V gene: TRBV5-1; D gene: TRBD2; CDR3 DNA: TGCGCCAGCAGCTATCGGACTAGCGGGATGGCAGATACGCAGTATTTT; CDR3 protein: CASSYRTSGMADTQYF
clone size: -; J gene: TRBJ2-2; V gene: TRBV25-1; D gene: -; CDR3 DNA: TGTGCCAGCAGCCGGAGGGGGGTCAGGGGAACCGGGGAGCTGTTTTTT; CDR3 protein: CASSRRGVRGTGELFF
clone size: -; J gene: TRBJ2-3; V gene: TRBV9; D gene: -; CDR3 DNA: TGTGCCAGCAGCGTAGAGGCCAGTCCGGTTACGCAGTATTTT; CDR3 protein: CASSVEASPVTQYF
clone size: -; J gene: TRBJ2-5; V gene: TRBV7-2; D gene: TRBD1; CDR3 DNA: TGTGCCAGCAGCCACAGGGCAGGGGGCGGAGAGACCCAGTACTTC; CDR3 protein: CASSHRAGGGETQYF
clone size: -; J gene: TRBJ2-1; V gene: TRBV19; D gene: -; CDR3 DNA: TGTGCCAGTAGTGGAGGGGGCAACCGGAATGAGCAGTTCTTC; CDR3 protein: CASSGGGNRNEQFF
clone size: -; J gene: TRBJ1-5; V gene: TRBV11-3; D gene: -; CDR3 DNA: TGTGCCAGCAGCTTAGTGGGGGATCAGCCCCAGCATTTT; CDR3 protein: CASSLVGDQPQHF
clone size: once; J gene: TRBJ2-1; V gene: TRBV10-3; D gene: TRBD2; CDR3 DNA: TGTGCCATCAGTGATACTAGCGGGAGGGATGAGCAGTTCTTC; CDR3 protein: CAISDTSGRDEQFF
clone size: -; J gene: TRBJ2-3; V gene: TRBV18; D gene: TRBD2; CDR3 DNA: TGTGCCAGCTCATTAACCGGGACTAGCGGGATGAGTACGCAGTATTTT; CDR3 protein: CASSLTGTSGMSTQYF
clone size: -; J gene: TRBJ2-1; V gene: TRBV27; D gene: TRBD2; CDR3 DNA: TGTGCCAGCAGTCGTCGGACTAGCGGGAGCTCCTACAATGAGCAGTTCTTC; CDR3 protein: CASSRRTSGSSYNEQFF
clone size: -; J gene: TRBJ2-1; V gene: TRBV29-1; D gene: TRBD2; CDR3 DNA: TGCAGCGTCGCCCCGCGGCTAGCGGGATTAGCTGAGCAGTTCTTC; CDR3 protein: CSVAPRLAGLAEQFF
clone size: -; J gene: TRBJ2-7; V gene: TRBV10-2; D gene: TRBD2; CDR3 DNA: TGCGCCAGCAGACTAGCGGCGTTCTACGAGCAGTACTTC; CDR3 protein: CASRLAAFYEQYF